These 3 T cell receptor beta chains came from one sample sequenced in a study of OX40 agonist ivuxolimab in advanced cancers. This table comes from immunoSEQ multiplex PCR, and its TCRdb copy is limited to in-frame clones, with some not included. The data contain more than 60,000 clones, over 90% of them singletons. The sample was CD4+ or CD8+ T cells sorted from blood, taken in a trial of the OX40 agonist ivuxolimab. The source is an adult with an advanced solid tumor such as melanoma, head and neck, liver or kidney cancer.

This CDR3 is CAGSGPTPHEQYF. DNA for the CDR3: TGTGCCGGGTCGGGACCCACACCCCACGAGCAGTACTTC. The V gene is TRBV27, the J gene TRBJ2-7; D is tentatively TRBD1 or TRBD2 (5 bases each). Germline values: CDR1 MNHEY, CDR2 SMNVEV (reference sequence). This CDR3 is 13 amino acids long. V dropped 11 bases and J dropped 5 bases, with 19 bases sitting between them.

The gene calls are TRBV10-3 and TRBJ2-5; D is unresolved. This CDR3 is built from 12 residues. CDR1 ENHRY and CDR2 SYGVKD come from the germline V gene. Trimming shortened V by 3 bases and J by 2 bases, and 4 bases separated the two germline ends. The CDR3 is CAISDGQETQYF. The CDR3 region has the DNA TGTGCCATCAGTGACGGACAAGAGACCCAGTACTTC.

The CDR3 DNA reads TGTGCCAGCAGCGAGGGAGGGACTAGCGGGAGGGGGACCTACGAGCAGTACTTC. As protein: CASSEGGTSGRGTYEQYF. The chain joins TRBV9 to TRBJ2-5; 16 nucleotides match TRBD2. The end of the DNA is better explained by TRBJ2-7, so the J call may be wrong. CDR3 length: 18 amino acids. Looked up from germline, CDR1 is SGDLS and CDR2 is YYNGEE.